This T cell receptor (beta chain) originates from a study of cytomegalovirus exposure and HLA in healthy donors. Study results and caveats: Immune exposure data for these donors was limited to CMV serostatus.

PCR employed 60 Vbeta and 13 Jbeta primers. Only in-frame clones appear in the TCRdb table, and some are missing; sequencing was by immunoSEQ multiplex PCR. This sample has about 130,000 clones, with around 80% found just once. A note on this clone: Its target is unknown.

V shed 1 base and J shed 8 bases, with 17 bases lying between them. This CDR3 has 15 amino acids. Per germline, CDR1 KGHSH and CDR2 LQKENI. Sequencing input: PBMCs. The chain recombines TRBV18 with TRBJ1-2; possibly TRBD1 for D (6 bases). The receptor was isolated from a man in his thirties or forties in good health. The DNA of the CDR3 is TGTGCCAGCTCACCACTAGGGGGAGACTGGGACGGCTACACCTTC. As protein: CASSPLGGDWDGYTF.